Below are 10 T cell receptor beta chains sequenced from a single sample in a study of blood T cell repertoires in COVID-19. Data came from immunoSEQ multiplex PCR; TCRdb stores just in-frame clones and leaves some out. Among roughly 160,000 clones listed, 79% were seen once. The sample comprised PBMCs or T cells enriched from blood (not recorded which). The receptors were gathered from a woman aged 70-85 years in a cohort exposed to, infected with or recovered from COVID-19 (not recorded which).

The rearrangement uses TRBV19 and TRBJ2-3; 8 nucleotides align to TRBD2. CDR1 and CDR2 (germline): LNHDA, SQIVND (reference sequence). There are 16 residues in the CDR3. J was trimmed by 5 bases and V by 5 bases; bases with no gene match: 12. The CDR3 here is CASSSHRAGGGDTQYF. The CDR3 nucleotides read TGTGCCAGTAGTTCCCACCGGGCGGGAGGAGGAGATACGCAGTATTTT. The variable domain in full, with the rest retrieved from reference TRBV19 and TRBJ2-3, is DGGITQSPKYLFRKEGQNVTLSCEQNLNHDAMYWYRQDPGQGLRLIYYSQIVNDFQKGDIAEGYSVSREKKESFPLTVTSAQKNPTAFYLCASSSHRAGGGDTQYFGPGTRLTVL.

This clone was detected only once. The V and J genes are TRBV5-1 and TRBJ1-3; D not certain. The CDR3 is 15 amino acids. V was clipped by 0 bases and J by 1 base, with 8 bases between them. The germline V gene has CDR1 SGHRS and CDR2 YFSETQ. The CDR3 DNA reads as TGCGCCAGCAGCTTGGCTGACACTTCTGGAAACACCATATATTTT. It codes for CASSLADTSGNTIYF.

The chain is built from TRBV9 and TRBJ2-7; 7 bases match TRBD2. Germline assignment: CDR1 SGDLS and CDR2 YYNGEE. The CDR3 spans 14 residues. V lost 0 bases to trimming and J lost 2 bases; unmatched junction nucleotides: 2. DNA for the CDR3: TGTGCCAGCAGCGTAGAGGGACTACCCTACGAGCAGTACTTC. Encoded protein: CASSVEGLPYEQYF. Based on the CDR3 plus reference TRBV9 and TRBJ2-7, the full variable domain is DSGVTQTPKHLITATGQRVTLRCSPRSGDLSVYWYQQSLDQGLQFLIQYYNGEERAKGNILERFSAQQFPDLHSELNLSSLELGDSALYFCASSVEGLPYEQYFGPGTRLTVT.

The CDR3 sequence: CASSLGSGTGNGYTF. In DNA form, the CDR3 reads TGTGCCAGCAGCTTAGGTTCCGGGACAGGGAATGGCTACACCTTC. The genes are TRBV7-2 and TRBJ1-2; 9 bases are a match to TRBD1. CDR3 size: 15 residues. The V gene end was trimmed by 1 base and the J gene end by 6 bases; junction bases not matched to a gene: 6. Per the germline V gene, CDR1 is SGHTA and CDR2 is FQGNSA.

A single count supports this clone. V usage is TRBV5-5 and J usage is TRBJ1-4; D gene ambiguous. Germline lookup yields CDR1 SGHKS and CDR2 YYEKEE (reference sequence). V was clipped by 2 bases and J by 2 bases, with 10 bases between them. The CDR3 has 15 amino acids. CDR3 sequence reads: CASSLIRDTNEKLFF. The DNA of the CDR3 is TGTGCCAGCAGCTTAATCCGGGATACTAATGAAAAACTGTTTTTT.

This clone was seen once. The gene calls are TRBV24-1 and TRBJ2-1; possibly TRBD1 for D (6 bases). V was cut by 1 base and J by 0 bases, with 9 bases left in between. There are 16 residues in the CDR3. Per germline, CDR1 KGHDR and CDR2 SFDVKD. The CDR3 loop is CATSDLSDSSYNEQFF. CDR3 bases: TGTGCCACCAGTGATTTATCGGACAGCTCCTACAATGAGCAGTTCTTC.

The genes are TRBV19 and TRBJ1-6; 9 nucleotides match TRBD1. Trimming took 5 bases from V and 8 from J; bases not matched to a gene: 10. The V gene's germline CDR1 is LNHDA and CDR2 SQIVND (reference sequence). The CDR3 sequence is 16 residues long. The DNA for the CDR3 is TGTGCCAGTAGTGTAGGACAGGGGTCCGGAGATTCACCCCTCCACTTT. Translation gives CASSVGQGSGDSPLHF. Based on the CDR3 plus reference TRBV19 and TRBJ1-6, the full variable domain is DGGITQSPKYLFRKEGQNVTLSCEQNLNHDAMYWYRQDPGQGLRLIYYSQIVNDFQKGDIAEGYSVSREKKESFPLTVTSAQKNPTAFYLCASSVGQGSGDSPLHFGNGTRLTVT.

This clone appeared a few times. This chain connects TRBV6-5 to TRBJ2-3; 7 bases align to TRBD2. Germline V gene sequence: CDR1 MNHEY, CDR2 SVGAGI. The CDR3 loop spans 14 amino acids. Germline trimming cut 6 bases from V and 1 base from J; bases unmatched to any gene: 4. CDR3 protein: CASSSGTGTDTQYF. CDR3 bases: TGTGCCAGCAGCAGCGGGACCGGCACAGATACGCAGTATTTT.

CDR3 region: CASSHSAEQYF. CDR3 in DNA: TGTGCCAGCAGCCATAGCGCCGAGCAGTACTTC. The chain combines TRBV3-1 (or the pseudogene TRBV3-2) with TRBJ2-7, with D maybe TRBD2 (5 bases). The CDR3 runs to 11 residues. Germline CDR1 LGHDT, CDR2 YNNKEL (reference sequence). V was clipped by 3 bases and J by 6 bases, with 6 bases between them.

A few counts support this clone. The genes are TRBV5-4 and TRBJ2-7; 10 bases are shared with TRBD2. V shed 3 bases and J 4 bases; nucleotides not matched to a gene: 7. This CDR3 has 15 residues. CDR1 and CDR2 (germline): SGHNT, YYREEE (reference sequence). DNA for the CDR3: TGTGCCAGCAGCTCCCAGCGGGAGGGGAGTTACGAGCAGTACTTC. It encodes CASSSQREGSYEQYF.